Presented here are 8 T cell receptor beta chains from one specimen sequenced in a study of blood T cell repertoires in COVID-19. Assay: immunoSEQ multiplex PCR; the TCRdb copy retains only in-frame clones and omits some. The sample holds some 320,000 clones; around nine tenths are singletons and the top ten take 2.6%. The sequencing input was PBMCs or T cells enriched from blood (not recorded which). The source of these receptors is a man aged 55 to 69 who had recovered from COVID-19.

The chain uses TRBV5-8 and TRBJ1-3, with a weak D call TRBD1 (5 bases). V dropped 3 bases and J dropped 0 bases, with 10 bases sitting between them. This CDR3 has 15 residues. Germline V gene sequence: CDR1 SGHTS, CDR2 YDEGEE. The CDR3 region is CASSWQGSSGNTIYF. For the CDR3, the DNA is TGTGCCAGCAGCTGGCAGGGAAGCTCTGGAAACACCATATATTTT.

The V and J genes are TRBV5-5 and TRBJ2-4, with TRBD2 matching over 9 bases. CDR1 and CDR2 from the germline V gene are SGHKS and YYEKEE (reference sequence). This CDR3 region has 14 residues. V dropped 4 bases and J dropped 13; count of bases not matched to a gene: 12. The CDR3 coding sequence is TGTGCCAGCAGCACAGGCCTAGCGGGACTTTTCCAGTACTTC. It encodes CASSTGLAGLFQYF.

The chain is built from TRBV30 and TRBJ1-2; D possibly corresponds to TRBD1 (5 bases). CDR1 and CDR2 (germline): GTSNPN, SVGIG (reference sequence). The length of the CDR3 is 13 residues. The V end lost 0 bases, the J end lost 6 bases, and 11 bases lay between the germline ends. CDR3 DNA: TGTGCCTGGAGTGTTCGGCAGGGTGATGGCTACACCTTC. Translated: CAWSVRQGDGYTF.

The chain combines TRBV10-3 with TRBJ1-5; a possible D gene is TRBD1 (5 bases). Trimming left V 0 bases short and J 4 bases short, with 13 bases between. CDR1 and CDR2 (germline): ENHRY, SYGVKD. The CDR3 totals 16 residues. CDR3 DNA sequence: TGTGCCATCAGTGAGTCGACAGCAGGGCAGAATCAGCCCCAGCATTTT. This codes for CAISESTAGQNQPQHF.

The rearrangement links TRBV5-1 to TRBJ2-2; a possible D gene is TRBD2 (5 bases). Germline CDR1 reads SGHRS; CDR2 reads YFSETQ. V shed 0 bases and J shed 2 bases, with 8 bases lying between them. The CDR3 runs 15 residues. CDR3: CASSLDGVNTGELFF. The DNA of the CDR3 is TGCGCCAGCAGCTTGGACGGGGTTAACACCGGGGAGCTGTTTTTT.

This clone was found once. This chain links TRBV10-2 with TRBJ2-7; no definite D call. CDR1 and CDR2 from the germline V gene are WSHSY and SAAADI. The CDR3 runs to 14 residues. The V gene lost 0 bases and the J gene lost 3 bases, with 9 bases spanning the gap. The chain's CDR3 is CASSESNRNYEQYF. Here the CDR3 DNA reads TGCGCCAGCAGTGAGTCGAACAGAAACTACGAGCAGTACTTC.

The rearrangement uses TRBV7-9 and TRBJ1-4, with D tentatively TRBD1 (5 bases). Germline V gene sequence: CDR1 SEHNR, CDR2 FQNEAQ (reference sequence). The CDR3 consists of 15 residues. With 3 bases removed from V and 7 bases from J, the gap between germline ends came to 15 bases. CDR3 residues: CASSFGAGGIEKLFF. Here the CDR3 DNA reads TGTGCCAGCAGCTTTGGGGCAGGAGGGATTGAAAAACTGTTTTTT.

The V gene is TRBV15, the J gene TRBJ2-5; TRBD1 aligns across 8 bases. After removal of 2 bases from V and 4 bases from J, the junction contained 6 bases not matched to a gene. Germline-derived CDR1 and CDR2 are LNHNV and YYDKDF (reference sequence). The CDR3 length is 15 residues. The CDR3 DNA reads TGTGCCACCAGCAGACAGACAGGGGTACGAGAGACCCAGTACTTC. Protein: CATSRQTGVRETQYF.